The following is a TCR beta chain sequence with its context. Per germline, CDR1 SEHNR and CDR2 FQNEAQ (reference sequence). The CDR3 is 16 residues long. Trimming stripped 4 bases from V and 6 bases from J, with 22 bases between. The data were taken from a study of shared T cell receptors in the human thymus. Sequencing was performed with immunoSEQ multiplex PCR; in TCRdb, only in-frame clones are kept and a portion is missing. Altogether hundreds of thousands of clones are present, around 87% being singletons, with the ten largest covering about 0.0094%. The same specimen was also included in a second study, on human thymus T cells. This second study notes: Thymic as well as blood repertoires seemed to favor certain V and J genes unevenly. The related literature has documented a marked overlap of thymic repertoires among unrelated individuals.

V and J are TRBV7-9 and TRBJ2-7, with D perhaps TRBD1 (6 bases). Material: thymocytes. This receptor was identified in a boy under two years old with a congenital heart defect. The CDR3 here is CASSSQNPRTDREQYF. The DNA of the CDR3 is TGTGCCAGCAGCTCACAAAACCCTCGGACAGATCGCGAGCAGTACTTC.